Below are 8 T cell receptor beta chains sequenced from a single sample in a study of shared clonotypes between healthy human individuals. TCRdb's table, derived via immunoSEQ multiplex PCR, lists solely in-frame clones and lacks some. In the table there are 2.3 million or so clones, approximately 93% of which are singletons. The sample taken for sequencing was naive CD4+ T cells from PBMCs. Subset indicated: CD45RA+ positively selected. The receptors were gathered from a man aged 18 to 29 in good health. Some clones in this sample may be carry-over from other donors' samples.

The V gene is TRBV29-1, the J gene TRBJ2-7; 10 bases align to TRBD1. Germline CDR1 SQVTM, CDR2 ANQGSEA. The junction had 10 bases not matched to a gene; V was cut back by 7 bases and J by 7 bases. This CDR3 contains 13 residues. CDR3 protein: CSAGAGQGREQYF. The CDR3 nucleotides are TGCAGCGCCGGGGCGGGACAGGGGAGGGAGCAGTACTTC.

This clone was seen just once. The CDR3 spells CAGGQGPFYEQYF. The CDR3, as DNA: TGTGCCGGGGGACAGGGACCTTTTTACGAGCAGTACTTC. This sequence joins TRBV19 and TRBJ2-7; 9 bases are shared with TRBD1. The V gene end was trimmed by 11 bases and the J gene end by 4 bases; junction bases not matched to a gene: 9. Germline-derived CDR1 and CDR2 are LNHDA and SQIVND (reference sequence). CDR3 size: 13 residues.

In this sample, this clone turned up a few times. The chain has TRBV19 and TRBJ2-1, with 7 bases lining up with TRBD2. After removal of 7 bases from V and 6 bases from J, the junction contained 21 bases not matched to a gene. This CDR3 is built from 18 residues. In germline, CDR1 is LNHDA, CDR2 SQIVND (reference sequence). The CDR3 sequence: CASTRGSPGAGRGNEQFF. The CDR3, as DNA: TGTGCCAGTACTCGAGGGAGCCCCGGAGCGGGAAGGGGCAATGAGCAGTTCTTC.

The chain is built from TRBV9 and TRBJ2-5; the D is unclear. The CDR3 sequence is 15 residues long. Germline V gene sequence: CDR1 SGDLS, CDR2 YYNGEE. The V end was cut by 0 bases, the J end by 1 base, with 10 bases between. Here the CDR3 reads CASSVGVGAQETQYF. The CDR3 DNA reads as TGTGCCAGCAGCGTAGGGGTAGGCGCCCAAGAGACCCAGTACTTC.

The rearrangement links TRBV4-1 to TRBJ1-5; D uncertain. With 1 base removed from V and 5 bases from J, the gap between germline ends came to 12 bases. Germline V gene data show CDR1 as MGHRA and CDR2 as YSYEKL. CDR3 length equals 15 residues. The chain's CDR3 is CASSQALGRDQPQHF. DNA for the CDR3: TGCGCCAGCAGCCAAGCGCTGGGAAGGGATCAGCCCCAGCATTTT.

The chain carries TRBV6-1 and TRBJ2-3, with a tentative D call TRBD1 (7 bases). The CDR3 covers 16 residues. Trimming removed 2 bases from V and 0 bases from J, with 12 bases in between. Germline values: CDR1 MNHNS, CDR2 SASEGT. The CDR3 DNA sequence: TGTGCCAGCAGTGAACATGCGGGACAGAGCACAGATACGCAGTATTTT. Translated: CASSEHAGQSTDTQYF.

This clone has a handful of counts. The CDR3 DNA reads as TGTGCCATCAGGACAGGGGACAACACTGAAGCTTTCTTT. It is translated as CAIRTGDNTEAFF. This chain joins TRBV10-3 and TRBJ1-1; TRBD1 matches 8 bases. The germline CDR1 and CDR2 sequences are ENHRY and SYGVKD. The junction had 2 bases not matched to a gene; V was cut back by 6 bases and J by 2 bases. The CDR3 extends over 13 amino acids.

With regard to this clone: Other nucleotide sequences from this sample produce the same CDR3. V is TRBV5-1 and J is TRBJ1-1; a weak D match, TRBD1 (5 bases). This CDR3 region has 14 residues. Germline CDR1 SGHRS, CDR2 YFSETQ. V was pared by 4 bases and J by 1 base, with 11 bases between. The DNA of the CDR3 is TGCGCCAGCAGCACCGGGACGGGGAACACTGAAGCTTTCTTT. This codes for CASSTGTGNTEAFF. Based on the CDR3 plus reference TRBV5-1 and TRBJ1-1, the full variable domain is KAGVTQTPRYLIKTRGQQVTLSCSPISGHRSVSWYQQTPGQGLQFLFEYFSETQRNKGNFPGRFSGRQFSNSRSEMNVSTLELGDSALYLCASSTGTGNTEAFFGQGTRLTVV.